The rows below give T cell receptor beta chains drawn from one sample of a study of shared clonotypes between healthy human individuals. Repertoires were generated with immunoSEQ multiplex PCR, while TCRdb's copy carries only in-frame clones and drops some. The top ten hold roughly 12% of the sample, which has about 490,000 clones, around 79% seen once. The sequenced material came from PBMCs. These receptors originate from a woman in her forties in good health. Some clones in this sample may be carry-over from other donors' samples. Each CDR3 is given with its conserved first and last residue. D genes are given only for firm matches. For some rows the clone size is stated as once, few or many, or as a class when expanded; others skip it.

j_call: TRBJ2-7; d_call: NA; clone_size: NA; v_call: TRBV5-1; cdr3_length: 15; cdr3_aa: CASSLLGANSYEQYF; cdr3_nt: TGCGCCAGCAGCTTGTTGGGGGCAAACTCCTACGAGCAGTACTTC
j_call: TRBJ1-2; d_call: NA; clone_size: few; v_call: TRBV4-3; cdr3_length: 13; cdr3_aa: CASSHQLSDGYTF; cdr3_nt: TGCGCCAGCAGCCATCAGTTATCGGATGGCTACACCTTC
j_call: TRBJ2-6; d_call: NA; clone_size: NA; v_call: TRBV18; cdr3_length: 17; cdr3_aa: CASSRDTGASGANVLTF; cdr3_nt: TGTGCCAGCTCACGGGACACGGGGGCATCAGGGGCCAACGTCCTGACTTTC
j_call: TRBJ2-1; d_call: TRBD1; clone_size: NA; v_call: TRBV28; cdr3_length: 15; cdr3_aa: CASSEPGQGYNEQFF; cdr3_nt: TGTGCCAGCAGTGAACCGGGACAGGGGTACAATGAGCAGTTCTTC
j_call: TRBJ2-7; d_call: NA; clone_size: NA; v_call: TRBV10-3; cdr3_length: 12; cdr3_aa: CAISREGYEQYF; cdr3_nt: TGTGCCATCAGCAGGGAAGGTTACGAGCAGTACTTC
j_call: TRBJ2-2; d_call: TRBD1; clone_size: NA; v_call: TRBV28; cdr3_length: 14; cdr3_aa: CASIQGALAGELFF; cdr3_nt: TGTGCCAGCATCCAGGGGGCCCTAGCCGGGGAGCTGTTTTTT
j_call: TRBJ2-1; d_call: NA; clone_size: once; v_call: TRBV4-2; cdr3_length: 14; cdr3_aa: CASSQDWRLNEQFF; cdr3_nt: TGTGCCAGCAGCCAAGATTGGAGGTTGAATGAGCAGTTCTTC
j_call: TRBJ2-1; d_call: NA; clone_size: NA; v_call: TRBV5-1; cdr3_length: 17; cdr3_aa: CASSLDKRFSSYNEQFF; cdr3_nt: TGCGCCAGCAGCTTGGACAAGCGGTTTAGCTCCTACAATGAGCAGTTCTTC
j_call: TRBJ1-2; d_call: NA; clone_size: NA; v_call: TRBV6-5; cdr3_length: 13; cdr3_aa: CASSYGAGYGYTF; cdr3_nt: TGTGCCAGCAGTTACGGGGCGGGCTATGGCTACACCTTC
j_call: TRBJ2-7; d_call: TRBD1; clone_size: NA; v_call: TRBV27; cdr3_length: 15; cdr3_aa: CASRRPGQGVHEQYF; cdr3_nt: TGTGCCAGCAGGCGACCGGGACAGGGGGTCCACGAGCAGTACTTC
j_call: TRBJ2-1; d_call: NA; clone_size: NA; v_call: TRBV18; cdr3_length: 21; cdr3_aa: CASSPRVFIQLARVVYNEQFF; cdr3_nt: TGTGCCAGCTCACCCAGGGTCTTCATCCAACTAGCCCGAGTTGTCTACAATGAGCAGTTCTTC
j_call: TRBJ2-7; d_call: TRBD1; clone_size: NA; v_call: TRBV11-3; cdr3_length: 14; cdr3_aa: CASSSPTGGYEQYF; cdr3_nt: TGTGCCAGCAGCTCACCGACAGGGGGCTACGAGCAGTACTTC
j_call: TRBJ2-3; d_call: TRBD2; clone_size: NA; v_call: TRBV28; cdr3_length: 17; cdr3_aa: CASSALLAGVGGDTQYF; cdr3_nt: TGTGCCAGCAGTGCCCTCCTAGCGGGAGTAGGGGGAGATACGCAGTATTTT
j_call: TRBJ2-7; d_call: NA; clone_size: NA; v_call: TRBV6-6; cdr3_length: 13; cdr3_aa: CASSRRALYEQYF; cdr3_nt: TGTGCCAGCAGTCGACGCGCGCTCTACGAGCAGTACTTC
j_call: TRBJ1-4; d_call: NA; clone_size: NA; v_call: TRBV29-1; cdr3_length: 14; cdr3_aa: CSVEEYRLGEKLFF; cdr3_nt: TGCAGCGTTGAAGAGTACAGGTTGGGTGAAAAACTGTTTTTT
j_call: TRBJ2-1; d_call: NA; clone_size: NA; v_call: TRBV7-9; cdr3_length: 13; cdr3_aa: CASSLTEQGEQFF; cdr3_nt: TGTGCCAGCAGCCTCACGGAGCAAGGTGAGCAGTTCTTC
j_call: TRBJ2-1; d_call: NA; clone_size: NA; v_call: TRBV9; cdr3_length: 16; cdr3_aa: CASSAVADFSYNEQFF; cdr3_nt: TGTGCCAGCAGCGCCGTGGCAGACTTCTCCTACAATGAGCAGTTCTTC
j_call: TRBJ2-5; d_call: TRBD2; clone_size: NA; v_call: TRBV7-7; cdr3_length: 16; cdr3_aa: CASSLGPGAGVETQYF; cdr3_nt: TGTGCCAGCAGCTTAGGGCCTGGAGCGGGAGTGGAGACCCAGTACTTC
j_call: TRBJ1-2; d_call: NA; clone_size: NA; v_call: TRBV5-5; cdr3_length: 16; cdr3_aa: CASSLGTGGTIYGYTF; cdr3_nt: TGTGCCAGCAGCTTGGGTACCGGGGGGACAATCTATGGCTACACCTTC
j_call: TRBJ1-1; d_call: NA; clone_size: once; v_call: TRBV6-4; cdr3_length: 15; cdr3_aa: CASRDTGRGNTEAFF; cdr3_nt: TGTGCCAGCAGAGATACAGGGAGGGGGAACACTGAAGCTTTCTTT
j_call: TRBJ1-4; d_call: NA; clone_size: few; v_call: TRBV5-1; cdr3_length: 15; cdr3_aa: CASSLMGESNEKLFF; cdr3_nt: TGCGCCAGCAGCTTGATGGGGGAAAGTAATGAAAAACTGTTTTTT
j_call: TRBJ2-7; d_call: TRBD1; clone_size: NA; v_call: TRBV5-6; cdr3_length: 14; cdr3_aa: CASSFGDSLYEQYF; cdr3_nt: TGTGCCAGCAGCTTTGGGGACAGCCTATACGAGCAGTACTTC